This TCR beta chain was found in a study of technical replicates of blood from a few donors. The table lists this clone with a count of one. Generated by immunoSEQ multiplex PCR, the TCRdb table keeps only in-frame clones and is missing some. The table shows approximately 79,000 clones, with 90% to 95% occurring only once. The trim removed 3 bases at V and 3 bases at J, leaving 6 bases unmatched. This CDR3 spans 15 amino acids. The V gene's germline CDR1 is MNHEY and CDR2 SMNVEV (reference sequence). The sequenced sample consisted of T cells isolated from PBMCs. The sequence was collected from a human donor in good health. The J gene is TRBJ1-2, the V gene TRBV27; 8 bases map to TRBD1. The CDR3 bases are TGTGCCAGCAGTTTCGGACAGGGTGGGGACTATGGCTACACCTTC. Amino acids: CASSFGQGGDYGYTF.